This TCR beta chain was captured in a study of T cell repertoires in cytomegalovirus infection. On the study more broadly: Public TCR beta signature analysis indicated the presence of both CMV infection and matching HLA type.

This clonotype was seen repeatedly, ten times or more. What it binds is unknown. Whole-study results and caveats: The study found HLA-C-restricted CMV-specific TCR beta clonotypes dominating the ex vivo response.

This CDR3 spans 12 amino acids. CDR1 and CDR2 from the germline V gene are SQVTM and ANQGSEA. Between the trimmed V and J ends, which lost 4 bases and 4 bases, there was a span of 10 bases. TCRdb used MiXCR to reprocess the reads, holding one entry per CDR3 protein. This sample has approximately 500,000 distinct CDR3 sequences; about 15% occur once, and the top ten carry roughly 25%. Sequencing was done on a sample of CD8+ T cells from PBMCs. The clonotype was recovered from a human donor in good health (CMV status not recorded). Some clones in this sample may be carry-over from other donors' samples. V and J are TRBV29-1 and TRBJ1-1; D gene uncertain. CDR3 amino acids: CSVVAGGTEAFF. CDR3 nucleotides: TGCAGCGTTGTCGCAGGAGGCACTGAAGCTTTCTTT.